The 14 T cell receptor beta chains below come from one sample, sequenced in a study of cytotoxic CD8 clonotypes in ibrutinib-treated CLL listed by TCRdb under 2021. Libraries came from the immunoSEQ multiplex PCR assay. Here the immuneACCESS table is served through TCRdb, limited to in-frame sequences with V and J called. Missing clones are a known gap in these copies; in checked studies unresolved V genes cover under half, and the rest lacks a known reason. Counted in this sample were about 21,000 clones; around 68% of them appeared once. The ten largest clonotypes hold under 30% of the sample. The input for sequencing was PBMCs, taken before ibrutinib treatment. These receptors were collected from a human donor with chronic lymphocytic leukemia.

The chain carries TRBV27 and TRBJ2-1; no reliable D call. Germline V gene sequence: CDR1 MNHEY, CDR2 SMNVEV (reference sequence). This CDR3 spans 14 amino acids. Between the trimmed V and J ends, which lost 0 bases and 4 bases, there was a span of 7 bases. DNA for the CDR3: TGTGCCAGCAGTTTATCGTGGGGTTACAATGAGCAGTTCTTC. It codes for CASSLSWGYNEQFF.

This rearrangement joins TRBV7-3 to TRBJ2-5; unclear D gene. Germline V gene data show CDR1 as SGHTA and CDR2 as FQGTGA. Deletions cut 1 base from V and 2 bases from J, with 5 bases between. This CDR3 contains 13 residues. Written as DNA, the CDR3 is TGTGCCAGCAGCTTAAGGGTACAAGAGACCCAGTACTTC. Protein: CASSLRVQETQYF. Full variable domain (outside the CDR3, taken from reference TRBV7-3 and TRBJ2-5): GAGVSQTPSNKVTEKGKYVELRCDPISGHTALYWYRQSLGQGPEFLIYFQGTGAADDSGLPNDRFFAVRPEGSVSTLKIQRTERGDSAVYLCASSLRVQETQYFGPGTRLLVL.

The table lists this clone with a few counts. The rearrangement links TRBV5-4 to TRBJ1-2; D is unclear. This CDR3 contains 15 residues. The germline gives CDR1 SGHNT, CDR2 YYREEE (reference sequence). V was trimmed by 4 bases and J by 3 bases, leaving 16 bases between them. CDR3 bases: TGTGCCAGCAGCCCGGCGTCGGTAATTGACTATGGCTACACCTTC. It codes for CASSPASVIDYGYTF.

This clone was detected only a few times. V and J are TRBV6-4 and TRBJ2-3; 7 bases map to TRBD1. CDR1 MRHNA and CDR2 SNTAGT come from the germline V gene. CDR3 length equals 15 residues. V shed 8 bases and J 4 bases; nucleotides not matched to a gene: 12. The CDR3 region has the DNA TGTGCCAGCTCTCCACAGGGGTTGGAGGCAGATACGCAGTATTTT. Translated: CASSPQGLEADTQYF.

The chain couples TRBV2 to TRBJ1-2; TRBD1 matches at 8 bases. Unmatched junction bases numbered 8, after V lost 4 bases and J lost 7 bases. CDR1 is SNHLY and CDR2 is FYNNEI in the germline V gene. This CDR3 contains 14 residues. CDR3 in amino acids: CASSVGQGALGYTF. CDR3 sequence (DNA): TGTGCCAGCAGTGTAGGGCAGGGGGCGCTTGGCTACACCTTC.

This clone showed up just a few times. The chain is built from TRBV28 and TRBJ2-7; D possibly corresponds to TRBD1 (6 bases). Germline-derived CDR1 and CDR2 are MDHEN and SYDVKM. Deletions cut 7 bases from V and 4 bases from J, with 11 bases between. The CDR3 is 12 amino acids. This CDR3 reads CASTQGIYEQYF. CDR3 nucleotides: TGTGCCAGCACCCAGGGGATTTACGAGCAGTACTTC. The full variable domain, rest sourced from reference TRBV28 and TRBJ2-7, is DVKVTQSSRYLVKRTGEKVFLECVQDMDHENMFWYRQDPGLGLRLIYFSYDVKMKEKGDIPEGYSVSREKKERFSLILESASTNQTSMYLCASTQGIYEQYFGPGTRLTVT.

The V call is TRBV14, the J call TRBJ2-5; TRBD2 agrees at 13 bases. Trimming took 1 base from V and 5 from J; bases not matched to a gene: 7. This CDR3 is 17 amino acids long. Germline loops: CDR1 SGHDN, CDR2 FVKESK. CDR3 loop: CASSQGLAGGVRETQYF. The CDR3 DNA is TGTGCCAGCAGCCAAGGACTAGCGGGAGGCGTAAGGGAGACCCAGTACTTC.

The CDR3 DNA sequence: TGTGCCAGCAGCTTAAATCCGGGTCTCTACAATGAGCAGTTCTTC. It encodes CASSLNPGLYNEQFF. The chain uses TRBV7-3 and TRBJ2-1; no clear D gene. The CDR3 loop spans 15 amino acids. Trimming removed 1 base from V and 3 bases from J, with 10 bases in between. CDR1 SGHTA and CDR2 FQGTGA come from the germline V gene.

In its sample, this clone was seen a few times. The V call is TRBV6-5, the J call TRBJ2-7, with 11 bases aligning to TRBD2. This CDR3 comprises 14 residues. CDR1 is MNHEY and CDR2 is SVGAGI in the germline V gene. The V gene end was trimmed by 4 bases and the J gene end by 6 bases; junction bases not matched to a gene: 5. DNA for the CDR3: TGTGCCAGCAGTTTTAGCGGGAGGGCCTCCGAGCAGTACTTC. It specifies CASSFSGRASEQYF.

This sequence joins TRBV5-1 and TRBJ2-1; possible D gene TRBD2, 6 bases. The V end lost 0 bases, the J end lost 1 base, and 20 bases lay between the germline ends. The germline V gene encodes CDR1 SGHRS and CDR2 YFSETQ. There are 19 residues in the CDR3. CDR3 sequence reads: CASSLGVQAASASYNEQFF. CDR3 nucleotides: TGCGCCAGCAGCTTGGGGGTTCAGGCCGCTAGCGCTTCCTACAATGAGCAGTTCTTC.

This rearrangement joins TRBV11-3 to TRBJ2-1, with 9 bases fitting TRBD2. Germline assignment: CDR1 SGHNT and CDR2 YENEEA. The CDR3 runs 14 residues. Trimming removed 4 bases from V and 8 bases from J; junction bases left unmatched: 6. CDR3 in DNA: TGTGCCAGCAGCTGGGCTAGCGGGGTAGATGAGCAGTTCTTC. Its translation: CASSWASGVDEQFF.

The genes are TRBV19 and TRBJ2-2; D remains ambiguous. The V end lost 8 bases, the J end lost 0 bases, and 10 bases lay between the germline ends. Germline values: CDR1 LNHDA, CDR2 SQIVND (reference sequence). This CDR3 spans 14 amino acids. CDR3 residues: CASEVLPNTGELFF. The DNA for the CDR3 is TGTGCCAGTGAGGTGCTACCGAACACCGGGGAGCTGTTTTTT.

This chain connects TRBV6-6 to TRBJ1-2; D call uncertain. There are 12 residues in the CDR3. V was shortened by 2 bases and J by 8 bases, with 9 bases between the two germline ends. Germline V CDR1 and CDR2: MNHNY, SVGAGI (reference sequence). CDR3 DNA sequence: TGTGCCAGCAGTTACGCGGAAAGCGGCTACACCTTC. The encoded protein is CASSYAESGYTF.

This clone was seen once. This chain joins TRBV19 and TRBJ2-5; TRBD2 agrees at 16 bases. The CDR3 length is 15 residues. Germline V CDR1 and CDR2: LNHDA, SQIVND (reference sequence). The V gene end was trimmed by 6 bases and the J gene end by 5 bases; junction bases not matched to a gene: 3. DNA for the CDR3: TGTGCCAGTAGCACGGGACTAGCGGGAGGGGAGACCCAGTACTTC. It yields the protein CASSTGLAGGETQYF.